This section outlines one T cell receptor beta chain sequence together with its context. Its antigen is as yet unknown. The data were obtained in a study of cytomegalovirus exposure and HLA in healthy donors. Study in general: From donors who were HLA-typed, an early data release held 75 million to 85 million unique TCRs.

The germline CDR1 and CDR2 sequences are KGHSH and LQKENI. This CDR3 is built from 15 residues. Trimming removed 4 bases from V and 1 base from J; junction bases left unmatched: 3. Primers for the PCR totalled 60 Vbeta and 13 Jbeta. Some clones are missing from TCRdb's copy, which holds only in-frame ones; the method was immunoSEQ multiplex PCR. The sample shows about 170,000 clones, around 80% of them seen only once. At collection, donors were nominally healthy, but unrecorded immune exposures were probable. Study observations and caveats: In a later analysis, TCR beta V- and J-gene trimming was associated with a missense DCLRE1C variant. CMV antigen specificity was confirmed in vitro for a few CMV-associated chains.

The sequenced sample consisted of PBMCs. The chain joins TRBV18 to TRBJ1-5, with 8 bases matching TRBD1. This TCR was sampled from a woman between 50 and 59 years old in good health and CMV-seropositive. This chain's CDR3 is CASSQTGGSNQPQHF. The DNA of the CDR3 is TGTGCCAGCTCACAAACAGGGGGGAGCAATCAGCCCCAGCATTTT.